This T cell receptor beta chain originates from a study of T cell responses to AZD1222 COVID-19 vaccine. Study-wide points: Reportedly, nearly half the spike-specific TCRs target unmutated variant regions. Dominant CD4 TCR responses targeted spike regions 160-218 and 743-854. Among the donors, most were white British and more were female, and clonal diversity was possibly underestimated.

The germline V gene has CDR1 SGDLS and CDR2 YYNGEE. Trimming removed 1 base from V and 5 bases from J, with 3 bases in between. CDR3 length: 12 amino acids. Concerning this clone: Antigen unknown.

Combined were second doses at about 4 or about 12 weeks. TCRdb's copy holds only in-frame clones and misses some; the assay was immunoSEQ multiplex PCR. In the table there are 110,000 or so clones, 88% of which are singletons. The chain uses TRBV9 and TRBJ2-2; D uncertain. The material was peripheral blood, obtained 28 days after the second AZD1222 dose. This TCR derives from an adult who received the AZD1222 COVID-19 vaccine. The CDR3 DNA follows: TGTGCCAGCAGCGTAATAACCGGGGAGCTGTTTTTT. Protein product: CASSVITGELFF.